Following are 24 T cell receptor beta chains from one sample sequenced in a study of cytomegalovirus exposure and HLA in healthy donors. The PCR used 60 Vbeta and 13 Jbeta primers. TCRdb keeps only in-frame clones here, not all; method: immunoSEQ multiplex PCR. The sample consists of roughly 130,000 clones, around four fifths of them appearing once. The sample was PBMCs. These receptors all stem from a male donor in good health and CMV-seropositive.

This clone has a single count. The chain is built from TRBV5-8 and TRBJ2-3; 10 bases agree with TRBD2. After removal of 4 bases from V and 3 bases from J, the junction contained 14 bases not matched to a gene. The CDR3 loop spans 18 amino acids. Per the germline V gene, CDR1 is SGHTS and CDR2 is YDEGEE. This CDR3 is CASSLFSGGAYRTDTQYF. CDR3 DNA: TGTGCCAGCAGCCTATTCAGCGGGGGGGCATATCGGACAGATACGCAGTATTTT.

This chain joins TRBV6-6 and TRBJ2-7; 10 bases are a match to TRBD2. This CDR3 comprises 14 residues. The J segment lost 3 bases and the V segment lost 4 bases, leaving 3 bases of the junction unmatched. Germline values: CDR1 MNHNY, CDR2 SVGAGI (reference sequence). The CDR3, as DNA: TGTGCCAGCAGTTGGACTAGCGGCTACTACGAGCAGTACTTC. This gives the protein CASSWTSGYYEQYF.

The chain recombines TRBV5-1 with TRBJ2-3; D may be TRBD1 (6 bases). This CDR3 has 16 amino acids. In germline, CDR1 is SGHRS, CDR2 YFSETQ. Trimming left V 0 bases short and J 2 bases short, with 13 bases between. The CDR3 sequence is CASSLGGQRHTDTQYF. CDR3 bases: TGCGCCAGCAGCTTGGGGGGGCAGCGCCACACAGATACGCAGTATTTT.

CDR3 sequence (DNA): TGCGCCAGCAGCGACGAGGGACTAGCGGGAGGCCCGAACACCGGGGAGCTGTTTTTT. Translation: CASSDEGLAGGPNTGELFF. The chain links TRBV5-1 to TRBJ2-2; 15 bases are a match to TRBD2. This CDR3 is built from 19 residues. Germline CDR1 SGHRS, CDR2 YFSETQ. V shed 4 bases, J shed 0 bases, and the junction held 7 bases outside the gene matches. The whole variable domain, remainder taken from reference TRBV5-1 and TRBJ2-2, is KAGVTQTPRYLIKTRGQQVTLSCSPISGHRSVSWYQQTPGQGLQFLFEYFSETQRNKGNFPGRFSGRQFSNSRSEMNVSTLELGDSALYLCASSDEGLAGGPNTGELFFGEGSRLTVL.

V is TRBV11-3 and J is TRBJ2-1, with 11 bases identical to TRBD2. The CDR3 contains 15 residues. CDR1 is SGHNT, CDR2 YENEEA, per germline. The trim removed 2 bases at V and 4 bases at J, leaving 1 base unmatched. CDR3 DNA: TGTGCCAGCAGCTTAAGGACTAGCGGGTACAATGAGCAGTTCTTC. It yields the protein CASSLRTSGYNEQFF.

V and J are TRBV27 and TRBJ1-1, with 8 bases matching TRBD1. CDR1 is MNHEY, CDR2 SMNVEV, per germline (reference sequence). There are 16 residues in the CDR3. V lost 6 bases and J lost 0; bases outside the gene matches: 9. CDR3 loop: CASRRGQGLMNTEAFF. The CDR3 DNA reads TGTGCCAGCAGAAGAGGACAGGGCCTCATGAACACTGAAGCTTTCTTT.

Worth noting for this clone: This sample also contains other DNA sequences that code for the same CDR3. The CDR3 is CASSSSGLAGQETQYF. CDR3 coding DNA: TGTGCCAGCAGCTCATCGGGACTAGCGGGACAAGAGACCCAGTACTTC. The chain joins TRBV7-9 to TRBJ2-5; TRBD2 matches 13 bases. The V gene's germline CDR1 is SEHNR and CDR2 FQNEAQ (reference sequence). The CDR3 loop spans 16 amino acids. V lost 4 bases and J lost 2; bases outside the gene matches: 4.

This rearrangement joins TRBV9 to TRBJ2-3, with D possibly being TRBD2 (5 bases). The germline CDR1 and CDR2 sequences are SGDLS and YYNGEE. The CDR3 runs to 14 residues. The V gene lost 1 base and the J gene lost 6 bases, with 12 bases spanning the gap. CDR3 DNA sequence: TGTGCCAGCAGCGTATTAGGGAGTATTGATACGCAGTATTTT. Protein: CASSVLGSIDTQYF.

Remarks on this clone: Other DNA sequences of this sample code for an identical CDR3. The chain has TRBV6-5 and TRBJ2-1; D is ambiguous. Looked up from germline, CDR1 is MNHEY and CDR2 is SVGAGI. V lost 6 bases to trimming and J lost 0 bases, with 12 bases between them. This CDR3 is built from 15 residues. CDR3 nucleotide sequence: TGTGCCAGCAGCTACGAGTCTAGCTCCTACAATGAGCAGTTCTTC. Amino acids: CASSYESSSYNEQFF.

The chain employs TRBV6-1 and TRBJ2-7; tentative D call: TRBD2 (6 bases). Germline V gene data show CDR1 as MNHNS and CDR2 as SASEGT. V was cut by 10 bases and J by 3 bases, with 10 bases left in between. This CDR3 is built from 11 residues. CDR3: CATRLVYEQYF. For the CDR3, the DNA is TGTGCCACGCGACTAGTCTACGAGCAGTACTTC.

The CDR3 sequence is CASSSQANQPQHF. The CDR3, as DNA: TGTGCCAGCAGTTCACAGGCTAATCAGCCCCAGCATTTT. The V call is TRBV6-1, the J call TRBJ1-5; the D gene is possibly TRBD1 (5 bases). Germline CDR1 MNHNS, CDR2 SASEGT. There are 13 residues in the CDR3. V was pared by 5 bases and J by 4 bases, with 9 bases between.

The chain carries TRBV5-1 and TRBJ1-1; 9 nucleotides line up with TRBD1. This CDR3 has 15 residues. V lost 0 bases, J lost 4 bases, and 4 bases stayed unmatched. Germline CDR1 and CDR2: SGHRS and YFSETQ. The CDR3 region is CASSLAGQGFTEAFF. CDR3 coding DNA: TGCGCCAGCAGCTTGGCGGGACAGGGTTTCACTGAAGCTTTCTTT.

The V call is TRBV6-5, the J call TRBJ1-5; 7 nucleotides line up with TRBD1. CDR1 and CDR2 (germline): MNHEY, SVGAGI. The CDR3 has 14 amino acids. V shed 5 bases and J 2 bases; nucleotides not matched to a gene: 3. The chain's CDR3 is CASSTGEGNQPQHF. CDR3 in DNA: TGTGCCAGCAGTACAGGGGAAGGCAATCAGCCCCAGCATTTT.

Only one count was recorded for this clone. V and J are TRBV2 and TRBJ2-5; TRBD2 is a possible D gene (7 bases). V lost 7 bases and J 1 base, leaving 10 bases between the germline ends. Looked up from germline, CDR1 is SNHLY and CDR2 is FYNNEI. CDR3 length: 13 residues. Here the CDR3 DNA reads TGTGCCAGCATGAGGGGGGGCCAAGAGACCCAGTACTTC. Encoded protein: CASMRGGQETQYF.

V gene TRBV5-1 combines with J gene TRBJ1-2, with D perhaps TRBD1 (5 bases). Germline assignment: CDR1 SGHRS and CDR2 YFSETQ. CDR3 length equals 16 residues. V lost 4 bases, J lost 7 bases, and 23 bases lay in between. The CDR3 coding sequence is TGCGCCAGCAGCCTTCGACAGTCGCCCGGCGTGGGTGGCTACACCTTC. Translation: CASSLRQSPGVGGYTF.

The rearrangement joins TRBV28 to TRBJ1-2, with 8 bases lining up with TRBD1. Germline V gives CDR1 MDHEN, CDR2 SYDVKM. The CDR3 length is 14 residues. V lost 6 bases and J lost 4; bases outside the gene matches: 7. In DNA, the CDR3 is TGTGCCAGCAGCACAGGGGGTTTCGGCTATGGCTACACCTTC. This translates into CASSTGGFGYGYTF.

V usage is TRBV7-2 and J usage is TRBJ1-6, with 8 bases aligning to TRBD1. The CDR3 has 16 residues. V dropped 1 base and J dropped 9; count of bases not matched to a gene: 8. Germline CDR1 and CDR2: SGHTA and FQGNSA. The CDR3 DNA reads TGTGCCAGCAGCTTAGAAGGAACAGGGGGAAGTTCACCCCTCCACTTT. Translated: CASSLEGTGGSSPLHF.

CDR3 loop: CASSPGGSETQYF. In nucleotides, the CDR3 is TGTGCCAGCAGCCCCGGGGGGAGCGAGACCCAGTACTTC. The chain couples TRBV7-8 to TRBJ2-5; 7 bases are shared with TRBD2. V lost 5 bases to trimming and J lost 5 bases; unmatched junction nucleotides: 5. The germline CDR1 and CDR2 sequences are SGHVS and FQNEAQ. The CDR3 sequence is 13 residues long.

V and J are TRBV29-1 and TRBJ2-5, with TRBD1 matching 9 bases. V lost 4 bases to trimming and J lost 3 bases; unmatched junction nucleotides: 6. Per germline, CDR1 SQVTM and CDR2 ANQGSEA. CDR3 length: 14 residues. The CDR3 is CSVGTGTGKETQYF. CDR3 DNA: TGCAGCGTTGGGACCGGGACAGGGAAAGAGACCCAGTACTTC.

The chain couples TRBV6-5 to TRBJ2-7, with unresolved D. The CDR3 covers 16 residues. Looked up from germline, CDR1 is MNHEY and CDR2 is SVGAGI. V shed 0 bases and J shed 2 bases, with 14 bases lying between them. CDR3 sequence reads: CASSYSIQFFPYEQYF. CDR3 nucleotide sequence: TGTGCCAGCAGTTACTCGATCCAGTTTTTCCCCTACGAGCAGTACTTC.

The CDR3, as DNA: TGTGCCAGCACTAGCGGGGGAGACGGGGAGCTGTTTTTT. It encodes CASTSGGDGELFF. The V gene is TRBV2, the J gene TRBJ2-2; 10 bases are shared with TRBD2. The CDR3 covers 13 residues. The germline gives CDR1 SNHLY, CDR2 FYNNEI. V gave up 7 bases and J gave up 7 bases; unmatched junction bases: 3. Based on the CDR3 plus reference TRBV2 and TRBJ2-2, the full variable domain is EPEVTQTPSHQVTQMGQEVILRCVPISNHLYFYWYRQILGQKVEFLVSFYNNEISEKSEIFDDQFSVERPDGSNFTLKIRSTKLEDSAMYFCASTSGGDGELFFGEGSRLTVL.

This chain joins TRBV5-6 and TRBJ1-4; D remains unclear. The germline CDR1 and CDR2 sequences are SGHDT and YYEEEE. This CDR3 has 14 residues. V lost 0 bases, J lost 5 bases, and 8 bases lay in between. CDR3: CASSLAGGNEKLFF. The CDR3 DNA sequence: TGTGCCAGCAGCTTGGCCGGAGGAAATGAAAAACTGTTTTTT.

This clone showed up just a few times. The genes are TRBV5-1 and TRBJ1-1; D not certain. The CDR3 length is 13 residues. V shed 2 bases and J shed 0 bases, with 5 bases lying between them. In germline, CDR1 is SGHRS, CDR2 YFSETQ. CDR3 DNA: TGCGCCAGCAGCTTCTCAGTGAACACTGAAGCTTTCTTT. This translates into CASSFSVNTEAFF.

The rearrangement joins TRBV27 to TRBJ2-1; 10 nucleotides match TRBD2. The CDR3 length is 16 residues. Germline V lookup: CDR1 MNHEY, CDR2 SMNVEV (reference sequence). J lost 4 bases, V lost 5 bases, and 8 bases had no gene match. CDR3 sequence reads: CASSPIGLAAYNEQFF. CDR3 in DNA: TGTGCCAGCAGTCCCATCGGACTAGCGGCATACAATGAGCAGTTCTTC.